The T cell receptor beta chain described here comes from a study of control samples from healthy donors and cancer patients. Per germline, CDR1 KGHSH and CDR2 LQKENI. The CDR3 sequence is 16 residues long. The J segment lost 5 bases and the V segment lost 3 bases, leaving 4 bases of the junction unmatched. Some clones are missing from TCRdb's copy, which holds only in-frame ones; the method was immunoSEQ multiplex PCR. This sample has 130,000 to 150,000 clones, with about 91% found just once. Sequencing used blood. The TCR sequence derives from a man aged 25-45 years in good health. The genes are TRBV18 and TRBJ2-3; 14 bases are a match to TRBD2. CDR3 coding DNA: TGTGCCAGCTCACCTGGACTAGCGGGGGGAGGAGATACGCAGTATTTT. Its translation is CASSPGLAGGGDTQYF.